This T cell receptor beta chain was profiled in a study of blood T cell repertoires in COVID-19 (dated by TCRdb to about 2020). Study-wide context: The collaborator samples originated in the United States, Italy and Spain and spanned the acute and convalescent phases of COVID-19. Samples came from the ongoing ImmuneRACE study (first 160 participants) plus 1,254 subjects from 6 global collaborators. Where available, HLA class I and class II types were obtained from metadata supplied by the sample provider rather than from assay-based typing. Deeply sampled blood TCRbeta repertoires from subjects exposed to, actively infected with, or recovered from COVID-19 were included in the dataset. The prospective study material was composed of cDNA or gDNA derived from T cells, B-cell-depleted T cells, or PBMCs. The repertoires were made available in a free public database intended to serve as a resource for research on the immune response to SARS-CoV-2. The sample metadata nearly always contained a de-identified subject ID, COVID-19 status, age in years and sex.

Concerning this clone itself: It lacks a known antigen. Base qualities are missing; no much larger clone stands one base away.

Each collaborating institution followed its own protocols to collect whole blood in K2EDTA tubes. For TCRbeta analysis, collaborators shipped samples as frozen whole blood, isolated PBMCs, or DNA extracted from either of those sample types. V loses 4 bases, J loses 1 base, and the germline ends lie 10 bases apart. CDR1 and CDR2 are drawn from the germline V gene (reference sequence): PRHDT, FYEKMQ. From the cysteine up to the phenylalanine, the CDR3 has a length of 14 residues. CDR3 DNA is the only sequence kept; it has 42 bases, read in frame from the first base. TCRbeta CDR3 regions were amplified from genomic DNA using the immunoSEQ Assay, a bias-controlled multiplex PCR. In the paper's pipeline: Within the assay, amplification of reference gene primers was used to estimate how many nucleated cells each sample contained. To quantify the absolute abundance of each unique TCRbeta CDR3 rearrangement, sequence reads were collapsed and filtered. For each sample, productive Simpson clonality was calculated as the square root of Simpson's diversity index across productive rearrangements. Drawn from immuneACCESS, this table holds only the in-frame rearrangements with V and J called that TCRdb kept. Clones are partly lost; checked studies trace under half to an unresolved V gene and leave the rest unexplained. For V, J and clone size, that table is used; D and trimming come from the DNA. Recorded for this sample are approximately 89,000 clones; around 92% of them occurred a single time. Together, the top ten hold 6.3% of the sample.

Study-wide conclusions, independent of this receptor: The quantity of clinical and demographic metadata differed by source and by participant and was supplied without curation.

This chain is built from TRBV13 and TRBJ1-1; the D gene is unclear. Sequences were obtained from peripheral blood. The receptor was isolated from a woman aged 60-70 years with active COVID-19. The CDR3 region: CASSSRQPNTEAFF. DNA sequence: TGTGCCAGCAGCTCAAGACAACCGAACACTGAAGCTTTCTTT.